The T cell receptor beta chain under discussion was sequenced for a study of CD8 T cells in Susac syndrome. General study results and limits: That the number of individuals in its TCR sequencing and HLA analysis was relatively small was acknowledged by the study.

Concerning this clonotype itself: Its antigen is still unknown.

Reverse transcription used about 0.45 to 1 ug RNA and random hexamers. TCR beta CDR3 was amplified by immunoSEQ covering 54 Vbeta and 13 Jbeta. One entry per CDR3 protein, called by TCRdb with MiXCR from the immunoSEQ multiplex PCR reads. The sample has approximately 300,000 distinct CDR3 sequences, 65% to 90% seen once. TCR beta from blood CD8+ and CD4+ T cells was sequenced. Through negative isolation, CD4+ and CD8+ T cells were obtained, while TEMRA cells were enriched using FACS. Germline V gene lookup returns CDR1 KGHDR and CDR2 SFDVKD. Trimming cost V 2 bases and J 2 bases, with 16 bases left between them. The CDR3 is 17 amino acids.

This TCR was sampled from a human donor with multiple sclerosis. The chain couples TRBV24-1 to TRBJ2-3, with D perhaps given as TRBD1 or TRBD2 (6 bases each). The sample comprised CD8+ T cells from PBMCs. The CDR3 sequence is CATSDSRQAGLTDTQYF. The DNA for the CDR3 is TGTGCCACCAGTGATTCGAGACAGGCGGGGCTCACAGATACGCAGTATTTT.